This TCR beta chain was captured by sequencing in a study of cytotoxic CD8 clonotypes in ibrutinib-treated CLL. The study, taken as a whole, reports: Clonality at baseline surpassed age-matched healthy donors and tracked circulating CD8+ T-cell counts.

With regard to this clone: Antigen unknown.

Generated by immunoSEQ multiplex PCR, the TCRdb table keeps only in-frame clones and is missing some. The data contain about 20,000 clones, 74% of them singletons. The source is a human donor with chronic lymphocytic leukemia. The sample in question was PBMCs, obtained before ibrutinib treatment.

The CDR3 nucleotides are TGTGCCAGCGCTCCCGCCGGGACAGGCTATGAAAAACTGTTTTTT. This translates into CASAPAGTGYEKLFF. The V and J genes are TRBV2 and TRBJ1-4, with TRBD1 matching over 8 bases. The germline CDR1 and CDR2 sequences are SNHLY and FYNNEI. The length of the CDR3 is 15 residues. The junction had 11 bases not matched to a gene; V was cut back by 8 bases and J by 6 bases.